A selection of T cell receptor beta chains follows, all from one sample in a study of cytomegalovirus exposure and HLA in healthy donors. Libraries were prepared by immunoSEQ multiplex PCR; TCRdb keeps only in-frame clonotypes and omits some of them. The sample consists of 210,000 or so clones, around 86% of them appearing once. Sequencing was performed on PBMCs. The source is a woman aged 50 to 60 in good health and CMV-seropositive. Each CDR3 is given with its conserved first and last residue. The D gene is left open where the match is weak. Some rows have no size entry. The others give once, few or many, or a class for an expanded clone.

CDR3 length	V gene	J gene	clone size	D gene	CDR3 protein	CDR3 DNA
12	TRBV28	TRBJ1-6	few	-	CASTLRQTPLHF	TGTGCCAGCACCTTACGACAGACACCCCTCCACTTT
16	TRBV7-7	TRBJ2-1	-	TRBD1	CASSFRTGFSYNEQFF	TGTGCCAGCAGCTTCCGGACAGGATTCTCCTACAATGAGCAGTTCTTC
15	TRBV4-3	TRBJ2-2	-	TRBD2	CASSYGLGGTGELFF	TGCGCCAGCAGCTACGGACTAGGTGGCACCGGGGAGCTGTTTTTT
13	TRBV19	TRBJ2-5	-	-	CASSILGGETQYF	TGTGCCAGTAGTATCCTGGGAGGAGAGACCCAGTACTTC
14	TRBV19	TRBJ2-7	-	TRBD1	CASSWGTGFREQYF	TGTGCCAGTAGTTGGGGGACAGGGTTCCGCGAGCAGTACTTC
14	TRBV6-5	TRBJ2-7	-	-	CASSYSNRAYEQYF	TGTGCCAGCAGTTACTCGAACAGAGCCTACGAGCAGTACTTC
16	TRBV18	TRBJ2-6	-	-	CASSRRGGAGANVLTF	TGTGCCAGCTCCCGGAGGGGGGGCGCTGGGGCCAACGTCCTGACTTTC
14	TRBV7-9	TRBJ2-7	-	TRBD1	CASSLTGTGYEQYF	TGTGCCAGCAGCTTGACCGGGACAGGCTACGAGCAGTACTTC
14	TRBV18	TRBJ1-6	-	-	CASSPSGRDSPLHF	TGTGCCAGCTCACCATCCGGGCGGGATTCACCCCTCCACTTT
13	TRBV14	TRBJ2-7	-	-	CASSLQFGVGQYF	TGTGCCAGCAGCCTTCAATTCGGGGTGGGGCAGTACTTC
14	TRBV6-5	TRBJ1-6	-	TRBD1	CASTPLTGNSPLHF	TGTGCCAGCACCCCATTGACAGGGAATTCACCCCTCCACTTT
15	TRBV28	TRBJ2-3	-	-	CASSPPGGGHDTQYF	TGTGCCAGCAGTCCCCCTGGCGGGGGCCACGATACGCAGTATTTT
15	TRBV5-5	TRBJ2-3	-	-	CASSFGLKSTDTQYF	TGTGCCAGCAGCTTCGGACTTAAGAGCACAGATACGCAGTATTTT
17	TRBV4-1	TRBJ1-6	-	-	CASSQEGVGTLNSPLHF	TGCGCCAGCAGCCAAGAAGGGGTCGGGACTCTTAATTCACCCCTCCACTTT
15	TRBV7-9	TRBJ2-2	few	-	CASSFTGISTGELFF	TGTGCCAGCAGCTTCACAGGGATTTCCACCGGGGAGCTGTTTTTT
15	TRBV5-1	TRBJ1-4	-	-	CASRFSGETNEKLFF	TGCGCCAGCAGATTTTCAGGGGAGACTAATGAAAAACTGTTTTTT
16	TRBV27	TRBJ1-1	-	-	CASSTIYRGTNTEAFF	TGTGCCAGCAGTACAATATACCGGGGGACCAACACTGAAGCTTTCTTT
17	TRBV19	TRBJ1-5	-	TRBD1	CASSIAQGSPEMRPQHF	TGTGCCAGTAGTATAGCACAGGGGAGCCCCGAGATGAGGCCCCAGCATTTT
14	TRBV4-1	TRBJ2-4	-	TRBD2	CASSQNLAENIQYF	TGCGCCAGCAGCCAAAATCTAGCGGAAAACATTCAGTACTTC
13	TRBV10-1	TRBJ1-1	few	TRBD1	CASSAGTGSEAFF	TGCGCCAGCAGCGCCGGGACAGGGTCTGAAGCTTTCTTT
13	TRBV19	TRBJ1-2	-	-	CASSIGAAVGYTF	TGTGCCAGTAGTATAGGGGCAGCGGTCGGCTACACCTTC
16	TRBV11-2	TRBJ2-5	-	TRBD2	CASSQADSGGAETQYF	TGTGCCAGCAGTCAGGCAGATAGCGGGGGGGCGGAGACCCAGTACTTC
15	TRBV6-5	TRBJ2-7	once	TRBD1	CASSSGQGPVHEQYF	TGTGCCAGCAGTTCTGGACAGGGCCCAGTCCACGAGCAGTACTTC
13	TRBV9	TRBJ1-2	-	-	CASSPRTDYGYTF	TGTGCCAGCAGCCCCAGAACCGACTATGGCTACACCTTC
12	TRBV19	TRBJ2-3	-	-	CASSLPADTQYF	TGTGCCAGTAGTCTACCGGCAGATACGCAGTATTTT
16	TRBV6-1	TRBJ2-1	-	-	CASSDWRESSYNEQFF	TGTGCCAGCAGTGATTGGCGGGAAAGCTCCTACAATGAGCAGTTCTTC
14	TRBV7-2	TRBJ2-3	-	TRBD1	CAIGQGTSTDTQYF	TGTGCCATCGGACAGGGCACTAGCACAGATACGCAGTATTTT
15	TRBV5-1	TRBJ2-5	-	TRBD1	CASSLTDRARETQYF	TGCGCCAGCAGCCTCACTGACAGGGCCCGGGAGACCCAGTACTTC
15	TRBV6-5	TRBJ2-7	once	TRBD2	CASSISGGTIYEQYF	TGTGCCAGCAGTATAAGCGGGGGGACGATCTACGAGCAGTACTTC